The T cell receptor (beta chain) described here comes from a study of patients and donors after allogeneic stem cell transplantation. Germline loops: CDR1 SGHRS, CDR2 YFSETQ. This CDR3 contains 15 residues. The V and J ends lost 2 bases and 7 bases, in that order; junction bases with no gene match: 7. TCRdb redid the calling of the RT-PCR reads with MiXCR, one entry per CDR3 protein. Among 150,000 to 250,000 distinct CDR3 sequences listed, around two fifths were seen once. The receptor was derived from a human donor who was either an allogeneic HSCT recipient or a stem cell or donor lymphocyte infusion donor (not recorded which). It is not recorded whose cells these are; they may come from a transplant donor. V gene TRBV5-1 combines with J gene TRBJ2-1; 9 nucleotides line up with TRBD2. The sample was blood, either unsorted or a sorted T cell fraction (not recorded which). The CDR3 nucleotides are TGCGCCAGCAGCTTTGGTAGCGGGAGTGAGAATGAGCAGTTCTTC. Translating it yields CASSFGSGSENEQFF.